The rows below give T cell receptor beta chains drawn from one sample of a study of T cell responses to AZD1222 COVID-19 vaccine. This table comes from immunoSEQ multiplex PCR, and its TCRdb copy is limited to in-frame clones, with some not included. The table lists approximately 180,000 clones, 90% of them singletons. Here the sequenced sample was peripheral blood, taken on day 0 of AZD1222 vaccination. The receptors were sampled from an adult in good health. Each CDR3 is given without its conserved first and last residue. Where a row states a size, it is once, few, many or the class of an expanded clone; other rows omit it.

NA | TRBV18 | ASSRDRAYEQY
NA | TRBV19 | ASSIEGGTSYEQY
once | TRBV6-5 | ASSYKDKETQY
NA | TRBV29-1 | SVDGTGVAGELF
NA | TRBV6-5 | ASSSPRGSAYEQY
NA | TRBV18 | ASSPPVGETQY
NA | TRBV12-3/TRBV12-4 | ASRLQGTYEQY
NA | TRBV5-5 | ASSYSIGQINTEAF
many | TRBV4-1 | ASSPKGAGANVLT
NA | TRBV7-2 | ASSLGLAGDLGTDTQY
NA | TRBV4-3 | ASSRPPTSGGMGSYNEQF
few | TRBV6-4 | ASRPGPSNYGYT
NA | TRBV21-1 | ASSKVGTETIISYEQY
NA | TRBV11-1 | ASTSDVGGRTGELF
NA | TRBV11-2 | ASSYTVDYEQY
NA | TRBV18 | ASSPPSPGFYGYT
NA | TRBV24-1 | ATSGTSGGFGDTQY
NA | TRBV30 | AWSRTGFGGANVLT